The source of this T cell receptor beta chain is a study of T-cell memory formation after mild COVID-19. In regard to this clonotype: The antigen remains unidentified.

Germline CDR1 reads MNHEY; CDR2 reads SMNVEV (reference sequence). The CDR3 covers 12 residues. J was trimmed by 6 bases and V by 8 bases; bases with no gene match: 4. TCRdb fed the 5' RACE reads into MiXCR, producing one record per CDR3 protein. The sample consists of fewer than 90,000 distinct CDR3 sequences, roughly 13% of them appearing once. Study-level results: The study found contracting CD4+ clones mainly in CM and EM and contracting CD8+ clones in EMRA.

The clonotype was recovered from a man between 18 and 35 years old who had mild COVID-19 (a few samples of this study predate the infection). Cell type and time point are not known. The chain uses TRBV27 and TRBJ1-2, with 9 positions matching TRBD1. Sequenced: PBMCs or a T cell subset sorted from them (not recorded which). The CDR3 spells CASGRTGDGYTF. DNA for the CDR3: TGTGCCAGCGGCCGGACAGGGGATGGCTACACCTTC.